The clone carrying this T cell receptor beta chain was seen a few times. This record comes from a study of T cells in localized non-small cell lung cancer. Sequencing was performed with immunoSEQ multiplex PCR; in TCRdb, only in-frame clones are kept and a portion is missing. The table has under 55,000 clones, about 78% seen once. This TCR came from a woman aged 35 to 69 with stage II lung adenocarcinoma. Sequenced material: PBMCs, taken before any cancer treatment.

The CDR3 nucleotides read TGTGCCAGCAGCTCGTCCTCAGGGGACCCAGCTTTCTTT. Amino acid sequence: CASSSSSGDPAFF. The V and J genes are TRBV7-3 and TRBJ1-1; possibly TRBD1 for D (6 bases). Between the trimmed V and J ends, which lost 4 bases and 10 bases, there was a span of 16 bases. Germline assignment: CDR1 SGHTA and CDR2 FQGTGA. This CDR3 region has 13 residues.